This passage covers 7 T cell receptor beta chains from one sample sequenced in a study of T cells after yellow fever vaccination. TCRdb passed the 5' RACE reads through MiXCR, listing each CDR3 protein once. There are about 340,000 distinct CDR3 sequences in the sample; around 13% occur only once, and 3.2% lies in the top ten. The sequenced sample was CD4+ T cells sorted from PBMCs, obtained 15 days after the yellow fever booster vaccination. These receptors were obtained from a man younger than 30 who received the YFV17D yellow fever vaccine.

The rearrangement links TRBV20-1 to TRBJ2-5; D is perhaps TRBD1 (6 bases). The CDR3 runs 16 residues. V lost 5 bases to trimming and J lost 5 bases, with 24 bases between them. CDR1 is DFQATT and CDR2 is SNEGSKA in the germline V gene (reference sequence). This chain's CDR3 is CSAGPTSSTGGETQYF. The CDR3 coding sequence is TGCAGTGCTGGACCCACATCCTCGACAGGCGGTGAGACCCAGTACTTC.

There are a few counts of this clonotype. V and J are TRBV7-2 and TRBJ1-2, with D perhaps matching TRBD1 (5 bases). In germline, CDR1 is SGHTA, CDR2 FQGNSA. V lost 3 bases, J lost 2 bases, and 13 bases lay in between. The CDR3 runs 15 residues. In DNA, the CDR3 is TGTGCCAGCAGCTTGGGGACGGCGAAAAACTATGGCTACACCTTC. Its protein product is CASSLGTAKNYGYTF.

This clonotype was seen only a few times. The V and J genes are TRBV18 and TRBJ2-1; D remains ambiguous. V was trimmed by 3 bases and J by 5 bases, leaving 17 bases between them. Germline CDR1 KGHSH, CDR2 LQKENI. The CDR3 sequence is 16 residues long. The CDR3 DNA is TGTGCCAGCTCACCCCTCCGCCGCGGTTCTCACAATGAGCAGTTCTTC. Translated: CASSPLRRGSHNEQFF.

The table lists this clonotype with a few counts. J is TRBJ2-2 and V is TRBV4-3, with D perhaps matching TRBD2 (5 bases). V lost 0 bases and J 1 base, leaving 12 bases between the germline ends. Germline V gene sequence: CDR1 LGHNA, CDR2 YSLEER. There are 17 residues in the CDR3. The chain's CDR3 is CASSQEVRGRNTGELFF. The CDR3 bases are TGCGCCAGCAGCCAAGAAGTTCGGGGAAGGAACACCGGGGAGCTGTTTTTT.

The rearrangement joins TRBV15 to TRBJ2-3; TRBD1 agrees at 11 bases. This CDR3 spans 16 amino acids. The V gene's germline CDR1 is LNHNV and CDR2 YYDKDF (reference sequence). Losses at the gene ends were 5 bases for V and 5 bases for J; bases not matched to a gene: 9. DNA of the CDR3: TGTGCCACCAGCCCAGGACAGGGGGCGATTTTAGATACGCAGTATTTT. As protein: CATSPGQGAILDTQYF.

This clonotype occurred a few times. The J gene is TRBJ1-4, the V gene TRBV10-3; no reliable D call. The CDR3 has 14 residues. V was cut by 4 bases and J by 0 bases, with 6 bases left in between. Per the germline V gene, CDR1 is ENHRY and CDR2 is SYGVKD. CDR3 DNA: TGTGCCATCAGTGGGGGTGCAACTAATGAAAAACTGTTTTTT. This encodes CAISGGATNEKLFF.

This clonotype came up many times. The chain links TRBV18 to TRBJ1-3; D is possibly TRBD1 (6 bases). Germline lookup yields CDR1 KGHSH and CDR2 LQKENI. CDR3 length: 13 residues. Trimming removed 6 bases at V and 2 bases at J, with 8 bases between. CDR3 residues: CASSRDTGNTIYF. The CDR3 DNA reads TGTGCCAGCTCGCGGGACACTGGAAACACCATATATTTT.